A single sample gave rise to the 18 T cell receptor beta chains below, sequenced in a study of T cell clonotyping in hematopoietic cell transplantation. Libraries were prepared by immunoSEQ multiplex PCR; TCRdb keeps only in-frame clonotypes and omits some of them. The sample carries 60,000 to 75,000 clones, over 90% recorded once. Sequencing was done on a sample of peripheral blood mononuclear cells. These receptors were obtained from a man in his forties or fifties in good health. Some clones in this sample may be carry-over from other donors' samples.

J is TRBJ2-5 and V is TRBV29-1; 15 nucleotides align to TRBD2. The J segment lost 5 bases and the V segment lost 6 bases, leaving 10 bases of the junction unmatched. The CDR3 is made up of 16 amino acids. The V gene's germline CDR1 is SQVTM and CDR2 ANQGSEA. The CDR3 spells CSVVRTSGGAVETQYF. The CDR3 region has the DNA TGCAGCGTCGTACGGACTAGCGGGGGGGCAGTGGAGACCCAGTACTTC.

V usage is TRBV19 and J usage is TRBJ1-1; D ambiguous. This CDR3 contains 14 residues. Looked up from germline, CDR1 is LNHDA and CDR2 is SQIVND (reference sequence). V lost 6 bases and J lost 3, with 14 bases in between. The CDR3 coding sequence is TGTGCCAGTAGCTCCTATCGGGTGGACACTGAAGCTTTCTTT. Its protein is CASSSYRVDTEAFF.

V and J are TRBV2 and TRBJ2-2, with D perhaps matching TRBD1 or TRBD2 (5 bases each). Germline CDR1 reads SNHLY; CDR2 reads FYNNEI. This CDR3 has 15 residues. The V end lost 8 bases, the J end lost 1 base, and 14 bases lay between the germline ends. The CDR3 loop reads CASEGRGENTGELFF. The CDR3 nucleotides are TGTGCCAGCGAAGGGCGAGGGGAGAACACCGGGGAGCTGTTTTTT.

This chain connects TRBV29-1 to TRBJ2-1; D ambiguous. The V and J ends lost 4 bases and 3 bases respectively, with 7 bases between them. The CDR3 spans 12 residues. The germline gives CDR1 SQVTM, CDR2 ANQGSEA. In DNA, the CDR3 is TGCAGCGTTGGACCAGGCTACAATGAGCAGTTCTTC. This gives the protein CSVGPGYNEQFF.

This clone was picked up one time. The chain links TRBV27 to TRBJ1-6; D possibly corresponds to TRBD1 (5 bases). Trimming took 6 bases from V and 2 from J, leaving 14 bases between them. This CDR3 comprises 16 residues. Germline CDR1 is MNHEY and CDR2 is SMNVEV (reference sequence). This CDR3 reads CASSGPGLAYNSPLHF. The CDR3, as DNA: TGTGCCAGCAGCGGTCCAGGGCTAGCCTATAATTCACCCCTCCACTTT.

The chain joins TRBV6-5 to TRBJ2-7; D tentatively reads TRBD1 or TRBD2 (5 bases each). V was clipped by 10 bases and J by 2 bases, with 21 bases between them. This CDR3 region has 15 residues. Per the germline V gene, CDR1 is MNHEY and CDR2 is SVGAGI. The CDR3 reads CATRLSGPGTYEQYF. The DNA for the CDR3 is TGTGCCACCCGACTATCCGGTCCAGGGACCTACGAGCAGTACTTC.

DNA for the CDR3: TGTGCCAGCAGTCAGACAGGGGGCGGCTATGGCTACACCTTC. This gives the protein CASSQTGGGYGYTF. This chain connects TRBV6-5 to TRBJ1-2; 10 bases match TRBD1. V was clipped by 5 bases and J by 4 bases; unmatched bases: 4. In germline, CDR1 is MNHEY, CDR2 SVGAGI. This CDR3 contains 14 residues.

The rearrangement uses TRBV28 and TRBJ1-5, with D hard to call. Germline V gives CDR1 MDHEN, CDR2 SYDVKM. The CDR3 is 13 residues long. V lost 4 bases, J lost 7 bases, and 11 bases lay in between. CDR3 DNA sequence: TGTGCCAGCAGTTCCCCCGGACCACAGCCCCAGCATTTT. This translates into CASSSPGPQPQHF.

The gene calls are TRBV19 and TRBJ1-1; unclear D gene. The CDR3 covers 16 residues. The V end lost 1 base, the J end lost 1 base, and 13 bases lay between the germline ends. Germline CDR1 is LNHDA and CDR2 is SQIVND (reference sequence). The CDR3: CASSIAIRFSNTEAFF. CDR3 bases: TGTGCCAGTAGTATAGCGATTAGGTTCTCGAACACTGAAGCTTTCTTT. Supplemented by reference TRBV19 and TRBJ1-1, the full variable domain reads DGGITQSPKYLFRKEGQNVTLSCEQNLNHDAMYWYRQDPGQGLRLIYYSQIVNDFQKGDIAEGYSVSREKKESFPLTVTSAQKNPTAFYLCASSIAIRFSNTEAFFGQGTRLTVV.

Note on this clone: A read error may account for a junction end that differs from germline. The rearrangement links TRBV7-7 to TRBJ2-2; D is possibly TRBD1 or TRBD2 (5 bases each). Germline lookup yields CDR1 SSHAT and CDR2 FNYEAQ (reference sequence). CDR3 length: 15 amino acids. In DNA, the CDR3 is TGTGCTAGCAGCCCAGGGACGGCCCTAACCGGGGAGCTGTTTTTT. It yields the protein CASSPGTALTGELFF.

This chain connects TRBV2 to TRBJ1-1; D unresolved. Germline loops: CDR1 SNHLY, CDR2 FYNNEI. This CDR3 contains 13 residues. V was trimmed by 0 bases and J by 11 bases, leaving 13 bases between them. CDR3 sequence (DNA): TGTGCCAGCAGTGAAGCGCTTAGGCTCGAGGCTTTCTTT. The encoded protein is CASSEALRLEAFF.

The chain joins TRBV28 to TRBJ1-4; unclear D gene. The CDR3 is 13 amino acids. The V gene lost 3 bases and the J gene lost 2 bases, with 4 bases spanning the gap. The V gene's germline CDR1 is MDHEN and CDR2 SYDVKM. CDR3 DNA: TGTGCCAGCAGTTTTTCCACTAATGAAAAACTGTTTTTT. Translated: CASSFSTNEKLFF.

This chain joins TRBV6-5 and TRBJ1-5; D is possibly TRBD1 (6 bases). From germline, CDR1 is MNHEY and CDR2 SVGAGI. This CDR3 contains 13 residues. The V gene lost 6 bases and the J gene lost 4 bases, with 10 bases spanning the gap. CDR3 sequence reads: CASRPGQNQPQHF. The DNA for the CDR3 is TGTGCCAGCAGACCCGGACAGAATCAGCCCCAGCATTTT.

The J gene is TRBJ2-5, the V gene TRBV5-4; 10 nucleotides line up with TRBD1. The CDR3 spans 17 residues. From germline, CDR1 is SGHNT and CDR2 YYREEE (reference sequence). V lost 4 bases to trimming and J lost 2 bases; unmatched junction nucleotides: 11. CDR3 protein: CASSLGTGDIKQETQYF. The CDR3 DNA reads TGTGCCAGCAGCCTCGGGACAGGGGACATCAAGCAAGAGACCCAGTACTTC.

This clone was seen a single time. The genes are TRBV2 and TRBJ1-5; 8 bases are shared with TRBD1. This CDR3 is built from 15 residues. The V gene end was trimmed by 8 bases and the J gene end by 7 bases; junction bases not matched to a gene: 13. In germline, CDR1 is SNHLY, CDR2 FYNNEI. In DNA, the CDR3 is TGTGCCAGCTCCCAAGTGAGGACAGGGAACCAGCCCCAGCATTTT. It specifies CASSQVRTGNQPQHF.

The rearrangement links TRBV7-9 to TRBJ2-5, with 10 bases that match TRBD1. CDR1 is SEHNR, CDR2 FQNEAQ, per germline (reference sequence). The CDR3 is 15 residues long. Unmatched junction bases numbered 3, after V lost 1 base and J lost 4 bases. The CDR3 coding sequence is TGTGCCAGCAGCTTAGGGACAGGGGGAGGAGAGACCCAGTACTTC. Protein product: CASSLGTGGGETQYF.

The chain recombines TRBV11-2 with TRBJ1-1, with D uncertain. Trimming took 7 bases from V and 1 from J, leaving 19 bases between them. The length of the CDR3 is 16 residues. Germline V lookup: CDR1 SGHAT, CDR2 FQNNGV. In nucleotides, the CDR3 is TGTGCCAGCACCCTTGACATCGGGATGGAGAACACTGAAGCTTTCTTT. It translates to CASTLDIGMENTEAFF.

This chain connects TRBV5-1 to TRBJ1-4; TRBD1 might be the D (5 bases). CDR3 length: 14 residues. Deletions cut 4 bases from V and 2 bases from J, with 9 bases between. Germline CDR1 and CDR2: SGHRS and YFSETQ. The CDR3 coding sequence is TGCGCCAGCAGCAGGGGTGGTACTAATGAAAAACTGTTTTTT. This sequence encodes CASSRGGTNEKLFF. Supplemented by reference TRBV5-1 and TRBJ1-4, the full variable domain reads KAGVTQTPRYLIKTRGQQVTLSCSPISGHRSVSWYQQTPGQGLQFLFEYFSETQRNKGNFPGRFSGRQFSNSRSEMNVSTLELGDSALYLCASSRGGTNEKLFFGSGTQLSVL.